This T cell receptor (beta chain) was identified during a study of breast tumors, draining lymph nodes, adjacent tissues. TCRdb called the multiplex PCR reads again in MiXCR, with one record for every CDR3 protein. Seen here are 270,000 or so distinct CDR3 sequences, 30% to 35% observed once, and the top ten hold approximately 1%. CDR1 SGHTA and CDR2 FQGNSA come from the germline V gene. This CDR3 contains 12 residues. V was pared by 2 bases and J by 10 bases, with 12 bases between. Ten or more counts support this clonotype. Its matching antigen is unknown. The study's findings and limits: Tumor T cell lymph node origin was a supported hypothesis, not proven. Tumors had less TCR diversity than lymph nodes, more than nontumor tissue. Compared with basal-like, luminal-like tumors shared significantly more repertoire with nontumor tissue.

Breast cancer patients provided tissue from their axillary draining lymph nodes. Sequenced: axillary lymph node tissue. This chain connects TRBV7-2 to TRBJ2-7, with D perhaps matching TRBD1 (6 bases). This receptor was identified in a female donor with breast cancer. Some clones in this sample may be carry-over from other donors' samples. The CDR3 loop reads CASSLIGTIQYF. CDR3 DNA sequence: TGTGCCAGCAGCTTAATAGGGACAATCCAGTACTTC.